Shown below are 21 T cell receptor beta chains from a single sample sequenced in a study of CD8 T cells in ankylosing spondylitis. TCRdb re-derived calls from the 5' RACE reads in MiXCR, one entry per CDR3 protein. The sample has under 55,000 distinct CDR3 sequences, 7.4% seen once. The source material was blood, either unsorted or a sorted T cell fraction (not recorded which). These receptors originate from a female donor with ankylosing spondylitis or in good health (not recorded which).

This clonotype was seen ten or more times. A junction boundary mismatches the germline segment, possibly from a read error. This CDR3 is CSAGDRVLSYNEQFF. The DNA for the CDR3 is TGCAGTGCTGGAGACAGGGTCCTATCCTACAATGAGCAGTTCTTC. J is TRBJ2-1 and V is TRBV20-1, with TRBD1 matching over 7 bases. Germline V lookup: CDR1 DFQATT, CDR2 SNEGSKA (reference sequence). The CDR3 has 15 amino acids.

There are many counts of this clonotype. This chain joins TRBV12-3 or TRBV12-4 and TRBJ1-1; possibly TRBD1 for D (6 bases). V dropped 2 bases and J dropped 10 bases, with 14 bases sitting between them. This CDR3 is 13 amino acids long. The CDR3 region has the DNA TGTGCCAGCAGTTTACAAACAGGGAATAGAGCTTTCTTT. It specifies CASSLQTGNRAFF.

The sample holds many counts of this clonotype. V gene TRBV7-2 combines with J gene TRBJ1-3, with D perhaps TRBD1 (6 bases). CDR3 length equals 15 residues. Trimming shortened V by 5 bases and J by 1 base, and 12 bases separated the two germline ends. Germline V gene sequence: CDR1 SGHTA, CDR2 FQGNSA. This CDR3 is CASSPTGRSGNTIYF. CDR3 DNA: TGTGCCAGCAGCCCCACAGGGCGGTCTGGAAACACCATATATTTT. Full variable domain (rest looked up from reference TRBV7-2 and TRBJ1-3): GAGVSQSPSNKVTEKGKDVELRCDPISGHTALYWYRQSLGQGLEFLIYFQGNSAPDKSGLPSDRFSAERTGGSVSTLTIQRTQQEDSAVYLCASSPTGRSGNTIYFGEGSWLTVV.

The genes are TRBV7-2 and TRBJ1-5; no clear D gene. This CDR3 has 16 residues. The V and J ends lost 5 bases and 0 bases respectively, with 14 bases between them. Germline V gene data show CDR1 as SGHTA and CDR2 as FQGNSA. This CDR3 reads CASSPYSYYSNQPQHF. For the CDR3, the DNA is TGTGCCAGCAGCCCTTACAGTTATTATAGCAATCAGCCCCAGCATTTT.

This clonotype has ten or more counts. This sequence joins TRBV27 and TRBJ2-2; no clear D. Germline V gene sequence: CDR1 MNHEY, CDR2 SMNVEV (reference sequence). The CDR3 length is 14 residues. V lost 4 bases and J lost 8, with 14 bases in between. For the CDR3, the DNA is TGTGCCAGCAGTTCCCCCTACATTGGTGGGGAGCTGTTTTTT. Amino acids: CASSSPYIGGELFF.

In its sample, this clonotype was seen many times. The V and J genes are TRBV7-8 and TRBJ1-1; D remains ambiguous. The CDR3 extends over 14 amino acids. The V end was cut by 7 bases, the J end by 3 bases, with 15 bases between. CDR1 and CDR2 from the germline V gene are SGHVS and FQNEAQ. The DNA for the CDR3 is TGTGCCAGCAACGTCCGCTGGCGGGACACTGAAGCTTTCTTT. It codes for CASNVRWRDTEAFF.

The rearrangement uses TRBV7-2 and TRBJ2-2; TRBD2 is a possible D gene (6 bases). With 5 bases removed from V and 0 bases from J, the gap between germline ends came to 10 bases. Germline CDR1 SGHTA, CDR2 FQGNSA. The CDR3 covers 15 residues. CDR3 region: CASSRAGSNTGELFF. The CDR3, as DNA: TGTGCCAGCAGCCGTGCGGGGTCGAACACCGGGGAGCTGTTTTTT.

In this sample, this clonotype turned up many times. This sequence joins TRBV11-2 and TRBJ1-1; D might be TRBD1 (6 bases). V was trimmed by 1 base and J by 8 bases, leaving 11 bases between them. This CDR3 region has 13 residues. The germline V gene encodes CDR1 SGHAT and CDR2 FQNNGV. Here the CDR3 DNA reads TGTGCCAGCAGCTTAGCTCGACAGGCGGAAGCTTTCTTT. Amino acids: CASSLARQAEAFF.

This clonotype has ten or more counts. This chain connects TRBV7-6 to TRBJ2-3, with 9 bases matching TRBD1. The length of the CDR3 is 18 residues. CDR1 SGHVS and CDR2 FNYEAQ come from the germline V gene. The J segment lost 7 bases and the V segment lost 4 bases, leaving 18 bases of the junction unmatched. CDR3 nucleotides: TGTGCCAGCAGCTATAATCTCCCGGGACAGGGAGGAAGAAATACGCAGTATTTT. Translation: CASSYNLPGQGGRNTQYF. Full variable domain (missing parts from reference TRBV7-6 and TRBJ2-3): GAGVSQSPRYKVTKRGQDVALRCDPISGHVSLYWYRQALGQGPEFLTYFNYEAQQDKSGLPNDRFSAERPEGSISTLTIQRTEQRDSAMYRCASSYNLPGQGGRNTQYFGPGTRLTVL.

The count of this clonotype is one. J is TRBJ2-2 and V is TRBV28; D is unresolved. V dropped 2 bases and J dropped 2 bases, with 18 bases sitting between them. The CDR3 totals 18 residues. Germline CDR1 MDHEN, CDR2 SYDVKM. CDR3 DNA: TGTGCCAGCAGTTTACGTGTGCGGTCAGAACGTAACACCGGGGAGCTGTTTTTT. It codes for CASSLRVRSERNTGELFF.

This clonotype appeared many times. This chain uses TRBV27 with TRBJ2-5; TRBD2 agrees at 11 bases. V lost 3 bases and J lost 7; bases outside the gene matches: 13. CDR1 is MNHEY, CDR2 SMNVEV, per germline (reference sequence). The CDR3 sequence is 17 residues long. The CDR3 DNA reads as TGTGCCAGCAGTTTTTCACTAGCGGGGGCCGATTTTGCGACCCAGTACTTC. Amino acids: CASSFSLAGADFATQYF.

Many counts were recorded for this clonotype. The chain has TRBV27 and TRBJ2-3, with TRBD1 matching 11 bases. V lost 4 bases to trimming and J lost 2 bases; unmatched junction nucleotides: 2. The CDR3 contains 15 residues. Germline assignment: CDR1 MNHEY and CDR2 SMNVEV (reference sequence). This CDR3 is CASSWDRGDTDTQYF. DNA of the CDR3: TGTGCCAGCAGTTGGGACAGGGGGGACACAGATACGCAGTATTTT.

This clonotype was seen repeatedly, ten times or more. The gene calls are TRBV5-1 and TRBJ1-1; no definite D call. The CDR3 spans 14 residues. V was cut by 0 bases and J by 1 base, with 7 bases left in between. Germline values: CDR1 SGHRS, CDR2 YFSETQ. The DNA of the CDR3 is TGCGCCAGCAGCTTGGGTGGGGAGAACACTGAAGCTTTCTTT. Translating it yields CASSLGGENTEAFF.

Ten or more counts support this clonotype. The chain joins TRBV10-3 to TRBJ1-2, with D perhaps TRBD1 (6 bases). CDR1 is ENHRY and CDR2 is SYGVKD in the germline V gene. The CDR3 has 15 residues. With 2 bases removed from V and 6 bases from J, the gap between germline ends came to 16 bases. The CDR3 protein is CAISETGTVDHGYTF. In nucleotides, the CDR3 is TGTGCCATCAGTGAGACAGGGACGGTTGACCATGGCTACACCTTC.

This clonotype was found many times. The rearrangement joins TRBV5-1 to TRBJ1-2, with D possibly matching TRBD1 (5 bases). This CDR3 comprises 14 residues. Germline lookup yields CDR1 SGHRS and CDR2 YFSETQ. V lost 0 bases, J lost 2 bases, and 8 bases lay in between. The CDR3 DNA follows: TGCGCCAGCAGCTTGGGTCGGGACAACTATGGCTACACCTTC. Its translation is CASSLGRDNYGYTF.

This clonotype was seen many times. The chain employs TRBV7-3 and TRBJ1-1, with D possibly matching TRBD1 (6 bases). This CDR3 is 17 amino acids long. Between the trimmed V and J ends, which lost 4 bases and 4 bases, there was a span of 22 bases. Germline values: CDR1 SGHTA, CDR2 FQGTGA. The CDR3 sequence is CASSYQPPGEMSTEAFF. DNA for the CDR3: TGTGCCAGCAGCTACCAACCCCCAGGGGAAATGAGCACTGAAGCTTTCTTT.

This chain connects TRBV29-1 to TRBJ1-2; D is possibly TRBD1 (5 bases). With 3 bases removed from V and 7 bases from J, the gap between germline ends came to 12 bases. CDR3 length: 12 amino acids. Germline loops: CDR1 SQVTM, CDR2 ANQGSEA. This CDR3 reads CSVDFGDAGYTF. CDR3 nucleotides: TGCAGCGTTGATTTTGGGGACGCTGGCTACACCTTC. Complete variable domain (other parts from reference TRBV29-1 and TRBJ1-2): SAVISQKPSRDICQRGTSLTIQCQVDSQVTMMFWYRQQPGQSLTLIATANQGSEATYESGFVIDKFPISRPNLTFSTLTVSNMSPEDSSIYLCSVDFGDAGYTFGSGTRLTVV.

This clonotype was seen at least ten times. The V call is TRBV7-2, the J call TRBJ2-2; D gene ambiguous. The CDR3 contains 15 residues. Trimming pared 1 base from V and 2 bases from J, leaving 8 bases between. Germline CDR1 is SGHTA and CDR2 is FQGNSA. CDR3 bases: TGTGCCAGCAGCTTAGTTAGCAGAAACACCGGGGAGCTGTTTTTT. It encodes CASSLVSRNTGELFF.

This clonotype was seen ten or more times. The rearrangement links TRBV20-1 to TRBJ2-7, with TRBD2 matching over 8 bases. The J segment lost 0 bases and the V segment lost 6 bases, leaving 7 bases of the junction unmatched. The CDR3 loop spans 14 amino acids. Per the germline V gene, CDR1 is DFQATT and CDR2 is SNEGSKA (reference sequence). As DNA, the CDR3 is TGCAGTGCGCAAGCGGGGGATAGCTCCTACGAGCAGTACTTC. It is translated as CSAQAGDSSYEQYF.

This clonotype was counted at least ten times. V gene TRBV5-5 combines with J gene TRBJ2-1, with D perhaps TRBD2 (5 bases). V gave up 4 bases and J gave up 8 bases, with 16 bases separating them. This CDR3 contains 14 residues. The V gene's germline CDR1 is SGHKS and CDR2 YYEKEE (reference sequence). CDR3 DNA: TGTGCCAGCAGCCTACCGAGGGTGGAAGATGAGCAGTTCTTC. Its translation: CASSLPRVEDEQFF.

The chain employs TRBV14 and TRBJ1-2; D is perhaps TRBD1 (6 bases). CDR3 length equals 16 residues. Trimming left V 0 bases short and J 7 bases short, with 18 bases between. The germline V gene encodes CDR1 SGHDN and CDR2 FVKESK. The CDR3 region is CASSQDKTGGTCGYTF. The CDR3 DNA reads as TGTGCCAGCAGCCAAGATAAGACAGGCGGAACCTGTGGCTACACCTTC.